This TCR beta chain came from a study of cytomegalovirus exposure and HLA in healthy donors. The CDR3 consists of 12 residues. Trimming removed 11 bases at V and 2 bases at J, with 10 bases between. Germline V CDR1 and CDR2: MNHEY, SMNVEV (reference sequence). The PCR had 60 Vbeta and 13 Jbeta primers. The repertoire was sequenced with immunoSEQ multiplex PCR; TCRdb's copy has only in-frame clones and lacks some. The sample records 160,000 or so clones, roughly 85% being singletons. This clone occurred once. Its antigen is unknown. General observations from the study: In a later analysis, a missense DCLRE1C variant was linked to TCR beta V- and J-gene trimming.

The V call is TRBV27, the J call TRBJ1-5; maybe TRBD1 (5 bases). This sequence originates from a middle-aged woman in good health and CMV-seronegative. Sequencing input: PBMCs. The DNA of the CDR3 is TGTGCCGTTGGGACTGGCAATCAGCCCCAGCATTTT. Amino acids: CAVGTGNQPQHF.